Sequencing of this T cell receptor beta chain was carried out in a study of human T cells and chemical hapten exposure (dated by TCRdb to the early 2020s). Background on the whole study: For sensitization, 2% DPC in acetone was applied to a roughly 2 cm by roughly 2 cm area of upper inner arm skin. Weekly therapeutic DPC doses were additionally applied to the scalp of patients throughout the roughly 23-week study period. Patch testing on the upper back used Finn chambers containing 0.01% DPC, with scoring done after 6 days according to International Contact Dermatitis Research Group standards. The patient cohort, mostly female, included alopecia areata with under or over 50% scalp involvement, alopecia totalis and alopecia universalis. Libraries were pooled for sequencing, and variation in per-sample TCR yields was attributed mainly to small differences in library volumes within the pool. The study tracked peripheral blood TCR repertoire changes in vivo during primary and secondary sensitization to the hapten diphenylcyclopropenone (DPC) in alopecia patients. Blood samples were taken from patients before sensitization (week 0) and at 2, 6 and about 24 weeks after DPC sensitization. Some 29 alopecia patients gave blood for TCR sequencing at one to four time points (pre-sensitization, 2, 6 and 24 weeks). Each blood RNA sample was used to sequence both TCR alpha and TCR beta chains.

There are 11 amino acids in the CDR3, from cysteine to phenylalanine inclusive. Kept here is only the CDR3 DNA, which spans 33 bases and is read in frame from base 1. At the junction V is shortened by 5 bases and J by 5 bases, with 9 bases in between. The germline V gene (reference sequence) specifies DFQATT as CDR1 and SNEGSKA as CDR2. The label giving this sample's time point can be read as: patch test 3, about 24 weeks after DPC sensitization. According to the study, the label for this sample's treatment or condition signals: therapeutic diphenylcyclopropenone sensitization with weekly scalp DPC. Total RNA was extracted from unfractionated whole blood that had been collected in Tempus Blood RNA tubes. Blood at each patch-test visit was drawn before the patch test was applied. Patients were eligible if aged 18 to 70, diagnosed with alopecia and judged suitable for DPC therapy, and pregnant patients were excluded.

Results the study describes overall, beyond this receptor: After repeated subsampling, changes were observed in the strength of the expansion versus patch-test correlation and in the threshold at which the correlation became significant. Expanded TCRs formed significantly more large CDR3 similarity clusters than pre-sensitization or healthy control sets, consistent with antigen-driven responses. Because all patients had alopecia, a presumed autoimmune disease, the immune response of the patients might differ from that of healthy individuals. No change with DPC sensitization was found in the number of TCRs above 1 in 1000 frequency, and no evidence of global repertoire structure alterations was found. The number of PT1 expanded TCRs positively correlated with patch test score, significant at thresholds 8, 16 and 32 but not 4.

Details on this clonotype: Its antigen target is currently unknown. The input lacks base qualities; no much larger clone sits a single base away.

The library was built by means of RACE. Sequencing was carried out with a NextSeq 500. During library preparation, unique molecular identifiers were attached to individual cDNA molecules so that TCRs could be counted in a quantitative, reproducible way. Under the source paper's analysis protocol: A median of about 87,000 TCRs per sample was observed, with a range of roughly 23,224 to 750,000. V, J and CDR3 annotation of the TCR reads was performed with the Decombinator software suite. For PS versus PT1 abundance plots, all samples were subsampled to the same number of TCRs (28,000). Expanded TCRs were defined as absent before sensitization and observed at least eight times at the 2-week time point. TCRdb trimmed the raw reads at Q25, called clones with MiXCR and kept productive beta chains. One record per CDR3 amino acid sequence lists the most common genes and DNA. Here the V and J calls rest on TCRdb's processing, not on the authors' analysis. A total of some 38,000 distinct CDR3 sequences appear in this sample, 9.5% of them only once. Of the sample, 26% is held by the ten largest clones.

The sample in question was whole blood, obtained in connection with sensitization to the hapten diphenylcyclopropenone (DPC). The chain was built from TRBV20-1 and TRBJ2-5, with the D gene uncertain. This receptor was taken from a man in his forties or fifties with alopecia areata. Some clones in this sample may be carry-over from other donors' samples. The DNA sequence reads TGCAGTGCTGAAATAGGGGAGACCCAGTACTTC. It encodes CSAEIGETQYF.